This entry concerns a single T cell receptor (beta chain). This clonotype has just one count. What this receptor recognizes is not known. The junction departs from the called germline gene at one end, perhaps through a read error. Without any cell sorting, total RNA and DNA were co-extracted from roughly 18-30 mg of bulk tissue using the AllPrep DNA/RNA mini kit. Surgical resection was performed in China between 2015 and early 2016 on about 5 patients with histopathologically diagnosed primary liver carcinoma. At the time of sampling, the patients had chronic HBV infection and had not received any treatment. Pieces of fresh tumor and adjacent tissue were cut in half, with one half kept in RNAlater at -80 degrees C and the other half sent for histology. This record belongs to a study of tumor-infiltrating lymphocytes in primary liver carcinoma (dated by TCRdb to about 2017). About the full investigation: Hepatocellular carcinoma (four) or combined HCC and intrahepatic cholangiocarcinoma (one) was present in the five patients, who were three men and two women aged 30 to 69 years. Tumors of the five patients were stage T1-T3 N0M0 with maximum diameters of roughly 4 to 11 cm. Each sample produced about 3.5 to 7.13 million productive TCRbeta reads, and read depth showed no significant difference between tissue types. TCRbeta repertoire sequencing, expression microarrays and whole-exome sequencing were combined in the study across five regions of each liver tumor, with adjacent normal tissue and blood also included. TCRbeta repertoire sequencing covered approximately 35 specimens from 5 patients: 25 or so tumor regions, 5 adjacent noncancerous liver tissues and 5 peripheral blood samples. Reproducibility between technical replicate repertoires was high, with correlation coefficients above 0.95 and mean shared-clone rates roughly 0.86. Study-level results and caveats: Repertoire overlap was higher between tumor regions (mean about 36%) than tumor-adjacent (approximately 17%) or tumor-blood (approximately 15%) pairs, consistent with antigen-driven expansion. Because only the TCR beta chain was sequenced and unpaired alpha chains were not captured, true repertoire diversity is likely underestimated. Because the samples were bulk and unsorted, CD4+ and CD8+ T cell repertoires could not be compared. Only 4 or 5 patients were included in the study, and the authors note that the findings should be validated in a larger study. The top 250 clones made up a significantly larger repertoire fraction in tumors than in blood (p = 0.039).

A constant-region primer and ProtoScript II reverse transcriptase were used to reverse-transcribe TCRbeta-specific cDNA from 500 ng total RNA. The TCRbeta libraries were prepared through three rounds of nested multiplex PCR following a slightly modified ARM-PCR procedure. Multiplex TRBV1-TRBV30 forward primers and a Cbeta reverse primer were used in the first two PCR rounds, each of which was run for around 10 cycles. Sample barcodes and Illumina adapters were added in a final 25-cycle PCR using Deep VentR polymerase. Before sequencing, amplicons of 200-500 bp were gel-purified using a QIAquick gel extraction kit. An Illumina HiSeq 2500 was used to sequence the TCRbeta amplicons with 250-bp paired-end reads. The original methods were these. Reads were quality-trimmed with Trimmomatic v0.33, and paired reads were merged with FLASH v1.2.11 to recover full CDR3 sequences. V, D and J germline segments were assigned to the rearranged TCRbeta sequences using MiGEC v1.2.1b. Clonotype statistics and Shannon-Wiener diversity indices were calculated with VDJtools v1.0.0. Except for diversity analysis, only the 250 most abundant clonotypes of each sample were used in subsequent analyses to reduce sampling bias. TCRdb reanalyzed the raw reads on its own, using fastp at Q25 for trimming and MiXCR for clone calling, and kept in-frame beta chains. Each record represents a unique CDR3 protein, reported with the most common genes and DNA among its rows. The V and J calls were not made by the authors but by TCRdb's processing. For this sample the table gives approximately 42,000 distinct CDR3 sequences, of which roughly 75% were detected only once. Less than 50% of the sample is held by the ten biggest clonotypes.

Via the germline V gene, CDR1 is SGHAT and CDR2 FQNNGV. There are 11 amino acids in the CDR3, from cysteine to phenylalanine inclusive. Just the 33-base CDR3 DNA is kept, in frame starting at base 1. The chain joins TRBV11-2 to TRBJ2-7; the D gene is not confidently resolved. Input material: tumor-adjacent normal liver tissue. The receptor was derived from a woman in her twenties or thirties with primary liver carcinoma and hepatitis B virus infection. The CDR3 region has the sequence CASSPVYERYF. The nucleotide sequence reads TGTGCCAGTAGCCCCGTCTACGAGCGGTACTTC.